This T cell receptor (beta chain) stems from a study of technical replicates of blood from four donors. The method was immunoSEQ multiplex PCR; TCRdb's version includes in-frame clones alone and lacks a portion of them. The sample records roughly 70,000 clones, roughly nine tenths being singletons. The CDR3 totals 15 residues. Germline V gives CDR1 SGDLS, CDR2 YYNGEE. The V segment lost 3 bases and the J segment 4 bases; nucleotides outside the gene matches: 8. The J gene is TRBJ1-2, the V gene TRBV9; 8 nucleotides line up with TRBD1. The clonotype was recovered from a human donor in good health. The sample taken for sequencing was T cells isolated from PBMCs. CDR3 nucleotide sequence: TGTGCCAGCAGCGCCGGACAGGGCCCTCTCTATGGCTACACCTTC. Amino acid sequence: CASSAGQGPLYGYTF.